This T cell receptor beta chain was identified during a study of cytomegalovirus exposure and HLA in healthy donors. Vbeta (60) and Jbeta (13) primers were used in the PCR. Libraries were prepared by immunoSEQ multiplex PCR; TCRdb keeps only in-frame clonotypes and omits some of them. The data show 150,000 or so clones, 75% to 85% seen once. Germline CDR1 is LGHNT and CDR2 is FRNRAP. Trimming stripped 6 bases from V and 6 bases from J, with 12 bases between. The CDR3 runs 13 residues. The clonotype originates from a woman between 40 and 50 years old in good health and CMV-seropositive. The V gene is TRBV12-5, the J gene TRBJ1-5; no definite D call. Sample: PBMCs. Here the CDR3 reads CASGPSGGQPQHF. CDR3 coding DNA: TGTGCTAGTGGCCCGTCGGGAGGTCAGCCCCAGCATTTT.